This is a list of T cell receptor beta chains from one sample in a study of cytomegalovirus exposure and HLA in healthy donors. The data were produced by immunoSEQ multiplex PCR, yet TCRdb's version contains in-frame clones alone and is incomplete. The data show under 200,000 clones, roughly four fifths seen once. Sequenced material: PBMCs. The receptors were sampled from a woman aged 25 to 39 in good health and CMV-seropositive. Both conserved end residues are part of each CDR3. Fields, in order: clone size, J gene, V gene, D gene, CDR3 protein, CDR3 DNA. A D gene is named only where the DNA matches it firmly. Where a row states a size, it is once, few, many or the class of an expanded clone; other rows omit it.

>.|TRBJ2-7|TRBV18|TRBD1
CASSPPETGIGYEQYF
TGTGCCAGCTCACCACCCGAGACAGGGATAGGTTACGAGCAGTACTTC
>.|TRBJ1-4|TRBV5-1|.
CAARHFEATNEKLFF
TGCGCCGCGCGACATTTTGAAGCAACTAATGAAAAACTGTTTTTT
>.|TRBJ1-4|TRBV11-2|.
CASSLNRVAEKLFF
TGTGCCAGCAGCTTAAACAGGGTAGCTGAAAAACTGTTTTTT
>.|TRBJ1-4|TRBV7-9|.
CASSSSGEPNEKLFF
TGTGCCAGCAGCTCCTCGGGTGAACCTAATGAAAAACTGTTTTTT
>.|TRBJ2-7|TRBV5-1|.
CASSLTGPYEQYF
TGCGCCAGCAGCTTGACAGGACCCTACGAGCAGTACTTC
>.|TRBJ1-2|TRBV4-1|.
CASSPGGTTSGGYTF
TGCGCCAGCAGCCCTGGCGGGACCACCTCTGGGGGCTACACCTTC
>.|TRBJ2-7|TRBV5-6|.
CASSLVRGNEQYF
TGTGCCAGCAGCTTGGTGCGCGGGAACGAGCAGTACTTC
>.|TRBJ1-2|TRBV6-6|TRBD1
CASREPGGQGSGYTF
TGTGCCAGCAGAGAACCGGGGGGACAGGGGTCTGGCTACACCTTC
>.|TRBJ2-3|TRBV18|TRBD1
CASSPPQGASDTQYF
TGTGCCAGCTCACCTCCGCAGGGGGCATCGGATACGCAGTATTTT
>.|TRBJ2-3|TRBV4-1|TRBD2
CASSQAGGTDTQYF
TGCGCCAGCAGCCAAGCGGGAGGAACAGATACGCAGTATTTT
>few|TRBJ1-6|TRBV6-5|.
CASRETGYNSPLHF
TGTGCCAGCAGGGAGACAGGATATAATTCACCCCTCCACTTT
>.|TRBJ2-5|TRBV19|TRBD1
CASSIFLQGAQETQYF
TGTGCCAGTAGTATATTCCTCCAGGGGGCCCAAGAGACCCAGTACTTC
>.|TRBJ1-1|TRBV5-1|.
CASSLVSGFQNTEAFF
TGCGCCAGCAGCTTGGTCTCGGGGTTTCAGAACACTGAAGCTTTCTTT
>.|TRBJ1-1|TRBV15|TRBD1
CASARDRGRGTEAFF
TGTGCCTCGGCCCGGGACAGGGGCCGGGGCACTGAAGCTTTCTTT
>.|TRBJ2-2|TRBV7-9|TRBD1
CASSPGGQVGELFF
TGTGCCAGCAGCCCAGGGGGCCAGGTCGGGGAGCTGTTTTTT
>.|TRBJ2-7|TRBV5-1|.
CASSLAGNEQYF
TGCGCCAGCAGCTTGGCGGGGAACGAGCAGTACTTC
>.|TRBJ1-2|TRBV5-1|.
CASSLGGPRYGYTF
TGCGCCAGCAGCTTGGGCGGGCCCCGATATGGCTACACCTTC
>.|TRBJ2-2|TRBV5-1|TRBD2
CASSSQGLAGYTGELFF
TGCGCCAGCAGCTCTCAAGGACTAGCGGGATACACCGGGGAGCTGTTTTTT
>.|TRBJ1-2|TRBV7-8|TRBD1
CASSLATGVYGYTF
TGTGCCAGCAGCTTAGCGACAGGGGTCTATGGCTACACCTTC
>.|TRBJ2-2|TRBV19|.
CASRQQGANTGELFF
TGTGCCAGTAGGCAACAGGGCGCGAACACCGGGGAGCTGTTTTTT
>once|TRBJ1-2|TRBV28|TRBD1
CASSLSHGTGGAGSYGYTF
TGTGCCAGCAGTTTATCCCATGGGACAGGGGGCGCCGGTAGCTATGGCTACACCTTC
>.|TRBJ1-1|TRBV9|.
CASSVQMNTEAFF
TGTGCCAGCAGCGTCCAAATGAACACTGAAGCTTTCTTT
>.|TRBJ1-5|TRBV30|TRBD1
CALSTGTGTQHF
TGTGCCTTGTCTACCGGGACAGGGACACAGCATTTT
>.|TRBJ2-5|TRBV5-4|.
CASSPGREETQYF
TGTGCCAGCAGCCCTGGCAGGGAAGAGACCCAGTACTTC
>few|TRBJ2-1|TRBV5-1|TRBD2
CASSPGLAASTYNEQFF
TGCGCCAGCAGCCCAGGACTAGCGGCTAGTACCTACAATGAGCAGTTCTTC
>.|TRBJ2-2|TRBV18|TRBD1
CASSLRQGNTGELFF
TGTGCCAGCTCACTCCGACAGGGGAACACCGGGGAGCTGTTTTTT
>.|TRBJ1-6|TRBV4-1|.
CASSQDGRDSPLHF
TGCGCCAGCAGCCAAGATGGGCGGGATTCACCCCTCCACTTT
>.|TRBJ2-2|TRBV19|.
CASSLSSTGELFF
TGTGCCAGTAGTCTCTCCTCCACCGGGGAGCTGTTTTTT
>.|TRBJ1-2|TRBV6-1|.
CASSERNAGSGGYTF
TGTGCCAGCAGTGAAAGGAATGCAGGGTCGGGCGGCTACACCTTC
>.|TRBJ1-4|TRBV28|TRBD1
CASSLPTGTGNFGDEKLFF
TGTGCCAGCAGCCTACCCACCGGGACAGGAAATTTTGGGGATGAAAAACTGTTTTTT
>.|TRBJ1-4|TRBV6-6|TRBD1
CASTVPDRVGEKLFF
TGTGCCAGCACCGTGCCGGACAGGGTGGGGGAAAAACTGTTTTTT
>once|TRBJ1-1|TRBV4-2|TRBD1
CASSQRTGSTEAFF
TGTGCCAGCAGCCAGAGGACAGGGTCCACTGAAGCTTTCTTT
>once|TRBJ2-6|TRBV5-1|.
CASSLDFSSGANVLTF
TGCGCCAGCAGCTTGGATTTCAGCTCTGGGGCCAACGTCCTGACTTTC
>.|TRBJ2-7|TRBV5-4|TRBD1
CASSSGGQGFDEQYF
TGTGCCAGCAGCTCGGGGGGACAGGGGTTTGACGAGCAGTACTTC
>.|TRBJ1-2|TRBV6-1|TRBD1
CASSESQGVRYGYTF
TGTGCCAGCAGTGAATCACAGGGGGTACGGTATGGCTACACCTTC
>.|TRBJ1-5|TRBV2|.
CASSPGGQPQHF
TGTGCCAGCAGTCCTGGAGGTCAGCCCCAGCATTTT
>.|TRBJ1-1|TRBV9|TRBD1
CASSGGRTGPEAFF
TGTGCCAGCAGCGGAGGAAGGACAGGACCCGAAGCTTTCTTT
>few|TRBJ2-1|TRBV4-3|.
CASSHLVGDEQFF
TGCGCCAGCAGCCACCTTGTCGGGGATGAGCAGTTCTTC
>.|TRBJ1-1|TRBV15|TRBD1
CATSREAGGATEAFF
TGTGCCACCAGCAGAGAGGCAGGGGGCGCGACTGAAGCTTTCTTT